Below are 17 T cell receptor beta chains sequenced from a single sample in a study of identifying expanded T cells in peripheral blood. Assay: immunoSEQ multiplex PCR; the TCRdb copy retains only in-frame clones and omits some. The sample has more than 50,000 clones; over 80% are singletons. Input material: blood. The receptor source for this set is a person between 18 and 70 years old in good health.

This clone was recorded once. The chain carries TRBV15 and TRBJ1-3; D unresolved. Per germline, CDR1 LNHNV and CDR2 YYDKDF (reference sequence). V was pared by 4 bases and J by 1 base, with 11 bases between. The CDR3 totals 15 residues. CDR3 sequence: CATSNSPGSGNTIYF. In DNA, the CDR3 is TGTGCCACCAGCAATTCGCCAGGATCTGGAAACACCATATATTTT. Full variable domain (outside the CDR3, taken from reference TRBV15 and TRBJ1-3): DAMVIQNPRYQVTQFGKPVTLSCSQTLNHNVMYWYQQKSSQAPKLLFHYYDKDFNNEADTPDNFQSRRPNTSFCFLDIRSPGLGDTAMYLCATSNSPGSGNTIYFGEGSWLTVV.

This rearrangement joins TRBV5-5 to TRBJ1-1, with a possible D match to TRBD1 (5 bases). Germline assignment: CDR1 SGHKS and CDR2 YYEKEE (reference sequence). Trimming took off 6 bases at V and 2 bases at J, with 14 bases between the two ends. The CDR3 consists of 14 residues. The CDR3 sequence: CASTDLGGNTEAFF. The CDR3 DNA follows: TGTGCCAGCACCGATCTTGGGGGTAACACTGAAGCTTTCTTT.

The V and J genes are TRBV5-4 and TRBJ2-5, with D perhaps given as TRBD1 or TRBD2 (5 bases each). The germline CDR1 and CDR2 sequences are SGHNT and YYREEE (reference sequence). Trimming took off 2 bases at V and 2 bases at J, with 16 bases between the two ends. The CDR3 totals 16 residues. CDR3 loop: CASSLPGSLNQETQYF. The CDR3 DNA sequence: TGTGCCAGCAGCTTACCAGGGAGTCTCAATCAAGAGACCCAGTACTTC.

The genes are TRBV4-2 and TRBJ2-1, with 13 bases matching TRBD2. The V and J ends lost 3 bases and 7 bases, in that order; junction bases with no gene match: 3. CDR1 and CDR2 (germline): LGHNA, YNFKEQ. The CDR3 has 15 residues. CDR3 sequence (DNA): TGTGCCAGCAGCCAGGGACTAGCGGGGAAAAATGAGCAGTTCTTC. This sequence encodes CASSQGLAGKNEQFF.

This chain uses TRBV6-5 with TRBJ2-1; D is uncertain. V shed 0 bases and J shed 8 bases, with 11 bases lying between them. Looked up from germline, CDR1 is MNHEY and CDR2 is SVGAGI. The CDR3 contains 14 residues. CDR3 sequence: CASSYSILRHEQFF. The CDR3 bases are TGTGCCAGCAGTTACTCGATCCTGAGACATGAGCAGTTCTTC.

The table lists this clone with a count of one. This CDR3 is CAWSKGGTSYEQYV. CDR3 DNA sequence: TGTGCCTGGAGCAAGGGGGGGACCTCCTACGAGCAGTACGTC. This chain uses TRBV30 with TRBJ2-7; the D gene is possibly TRBD2 (7 bases). The CDR3 loop spans 14 amino acids. CDR1 and CDR2 (germline): GTSNPN, SVGIG (reference sequence). The ends were cut back, 3 bases at V and 0 bases at J, with 12 bases in the middle.

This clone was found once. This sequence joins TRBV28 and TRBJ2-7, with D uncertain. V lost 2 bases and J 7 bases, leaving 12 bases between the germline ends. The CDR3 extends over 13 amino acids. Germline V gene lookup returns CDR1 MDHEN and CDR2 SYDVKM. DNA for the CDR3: TGTGCCAGCAGTTTAACCGGAGCTAAAGAGCAGTACGTC. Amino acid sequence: CASSLTGAKEQYV.

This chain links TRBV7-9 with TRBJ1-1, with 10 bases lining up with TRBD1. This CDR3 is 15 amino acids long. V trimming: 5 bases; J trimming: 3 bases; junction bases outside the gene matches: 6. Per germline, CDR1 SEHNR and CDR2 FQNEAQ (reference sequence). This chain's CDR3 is CASSPTGGDDTEAFF. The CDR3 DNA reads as TGTGCCAGCAGCCCGACAGGGGGCGACGACACTGAAGCTTTCTTT.

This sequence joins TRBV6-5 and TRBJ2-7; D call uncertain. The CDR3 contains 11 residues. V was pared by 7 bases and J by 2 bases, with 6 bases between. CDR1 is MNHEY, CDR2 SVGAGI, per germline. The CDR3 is CASNTAYEQYV. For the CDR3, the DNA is TGTGCCAGCAACACAGCCTACGAGCAGTACGTC.

The CDR3 is CASSLGGGSGQYF. The CDR3 nucleotides are TGTGCCAGCAGCTTAGGGGGCGGTTCGGGGCAGTACTTC. The V and J genes are TRBV11-2 and TRBJ2-7; D may be TRBD1 (5 bases). V was cut by 1 base and J by 9 bases, with 13 bases left in between. The CDR3 length is 13 residues. Germline V lookup: CDR1 SGHAT, CDR2 FQNNGV. Full variable domain (outside the CDR3, taken from reference TRBV11-2 and TRBJ2-7): EAGVAQSPRYKIIEKRQSVAFWCNPISGHATLYWYQQILGQGPKLLIQFQNNGVVDDSQLPKDRFSAERLKGVDSTLKIQPAKLEDSAVYLCASSLGGGSGQYFGPGTRLTVT.

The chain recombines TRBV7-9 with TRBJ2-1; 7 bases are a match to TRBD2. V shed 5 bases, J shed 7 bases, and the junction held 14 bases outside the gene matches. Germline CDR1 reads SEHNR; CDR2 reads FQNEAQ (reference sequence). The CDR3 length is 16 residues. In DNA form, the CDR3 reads TGTGCCAGCAGCATAACCCCAGGACTGGGGGGGAATGAGCAGTTCTTC. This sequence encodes CASSITPGLGGNEQFF.

CDR3 nucleotide sequence: TGCAGCGTTGAATTTAAAGACGGGGGGCACAACTATGGCTACACCTTC. Its translation is CSVEFKDGGHNYGYTF. The chain recombines TRBV29-1 with TRBJ1-2; the D gene is possibly TRBD1 (6 bases). The CDR3 is 16 residues long. CDR1 and CDR2 (germline): SQVTM, ANQGSEA. Deletions cut 2 bases from V and 2 bases from J, with 18 bases between.

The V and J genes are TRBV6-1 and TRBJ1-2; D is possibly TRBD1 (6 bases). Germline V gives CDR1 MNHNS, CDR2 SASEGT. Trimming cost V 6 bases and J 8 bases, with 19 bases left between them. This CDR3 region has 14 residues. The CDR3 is CASSHSGDWRGYTF. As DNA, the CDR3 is TGTGCCAGCAGCCATTCAGGGGATTGGCGGGGCTACACCTTC.

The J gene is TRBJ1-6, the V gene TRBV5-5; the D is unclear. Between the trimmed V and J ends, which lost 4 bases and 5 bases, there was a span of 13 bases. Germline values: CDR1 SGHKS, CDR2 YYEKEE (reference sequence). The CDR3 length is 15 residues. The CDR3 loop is CASSRSPRDNSPLHF. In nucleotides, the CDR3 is TGTGCCAGCAGCCGGTCCCCAAGGGATAATTCACCCCTCCACTTT.

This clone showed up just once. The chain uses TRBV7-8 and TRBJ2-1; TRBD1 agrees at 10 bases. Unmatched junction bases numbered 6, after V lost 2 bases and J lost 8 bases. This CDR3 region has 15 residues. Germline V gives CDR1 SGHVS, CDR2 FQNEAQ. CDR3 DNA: TGTGCCAGCAGCTTACAGGACAGGGGGTCATATGAGCAGTTCTTC. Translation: CASSLQDRGSYEQFF.

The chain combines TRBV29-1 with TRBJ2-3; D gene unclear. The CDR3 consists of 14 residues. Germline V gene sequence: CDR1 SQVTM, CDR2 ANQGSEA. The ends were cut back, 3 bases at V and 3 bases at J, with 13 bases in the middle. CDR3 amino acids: CSVEGSRGTDTQYF. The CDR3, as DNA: TGCAGCGTTGAGGGCTCACGTGGAACAGATACGCAGTATTTT.

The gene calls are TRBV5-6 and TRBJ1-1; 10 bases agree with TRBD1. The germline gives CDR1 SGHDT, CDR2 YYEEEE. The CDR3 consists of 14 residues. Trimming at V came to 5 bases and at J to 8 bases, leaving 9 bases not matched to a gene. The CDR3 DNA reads TGTGCCAGCAGAACAACCGGGACAGGGGAGGAAGCTTTCTTT. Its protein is CASRTTGTGEEAFF.